Presented here are 29 T cell receptor beta chains from one specimen sequenced in a study of PD-1 blockade in classical Hodgkin lymphoma. Every patient was affected by relapse after autologous stem cell transplantation, while exposure to brentuximab vedotin was not uniform. The protocol was immunoSEQ multiplex PCR, while the TCRdb copy is restricted to in-frame clones and leaves out a portion. The sample shows approximately 12,000 clones, over 70% of them seen only once. This sample comprised peripheral blood mononuclear cells (PBMCs), obtained at baseline. These receptors were taken from a human donor with classical Hodgkin lymphoma.

The V call is TRBV19, the J call TRBJ2-7, with 8 nucleotides matching TRBD2. The CDR3 totals 16 residues. The V and J ends lost 5 bases and 3 bases, in that order; junction bases with no gene match: 12. From germline, CDR1 is LNHDA and CDR2 SQIVND (reference sequence). The CDR3 spells CASSSLGTSLDYEQYF. The CDR3 DNA sequence: TGTGCCAGTAGTTCCTTGGGGACTAGTCTCGACTACGAGCAGTACTTC.

The J gene is TRBJ1-5, the V gene TRBV28; TRBD1 might be the D (6 bases). Germline CDR1 MDHEN, CDR2 SYDVKM. This CDR3 has 16 residues. V was pared by 2 bases and J by 6 bases, with 17 bases between. Here the CDR3 DNA reads TGTGCCAGCAGTTTAGGGAATTACAGGGCCTCTCAGCCCCAGCATTTT. Residues: CASSLGNYRASQPQHF.

The rearrangement links TRBV10-3 to TRBJ2-4; D remains ambiguous. V was shortened by 6 bases and J by 5 bases, with 8 bases between the two germline ends. This CDR3 contains 12 residues. Germline assignment: CDR1 ENHRY and CDR2 SYGVKD. The CDR3 reads CAIRGPENIQYF. The CDR3 region has the DNA TGTGCCATCAGGGGTCCGGAAAACATTCAGTACTTC.

The rearrangement links TRBV6-4 to TRBJ2-2; 8 nucleotides align to TRBD1. Germline-derived CDR1 and CDR2 are MRHNA and SNTAGT. This CDR3 region has 14 residues. After removal of 4 bases from V and 7 bases from J, the junction contained 5 bases not matched to a gene. CDR3 DNA sequence: TGTGCCAGCAGTGCACAGGGGGTTGGCGGGGAGCTGTTTTTT. Translated: CASSAQGVGGELFF.

The chain uses TRBV27 and TRBJ1-3, with 9 positions matching TRBD1. The CDR3 covers 14 residues. Germline V gives CDR1 MNHEY, CDR2 SMNVEV (reference sequence). Trimming took 0 bases from V and 7 from J; bases not matched to a gene: 1. The CDR3 DNA is TGTGCCAGCAGTTTATCCGACAGGGGGAACACCATATATTTT. Its protein product is CASSLSDRGNTIYF.

This chain connects TRBV2 to TRBJ2-1; TRBD1 is a possible D gene (5 bases). CDR1 is SNHLY, CDR2 FYNNEI, per germline. The CDR3 runs 14 residues. Deletions cut 6 bases from V and 5 bases from J, with 14 bases between. DNA of the CDR3: TGTGCCAGCAGCCGACAGCCTGGGGACAATGAGCAGTTCTTC. Translating it yields CASSRQPGDNEQFF.

This clone was seen just once. The J gene is TRBJ2-3, the V gene TRBV11-3; D unclear. CDR3 length equals 11 residues. V was pared by 4 bases and J by 5 bases, with 4 bases between. Germline V gene lookup returns CDR1 SGHNT and CDR2 YENEEA. The CDR3 bases are TGTGCCAGCAGCTCGGGAGATACGCAGTATTTT. This encodes CASSSGDTQYF.

This chain uses TRBV2 with TRBJ2-1; possible D gene TRBD1, 5 bases. V lost 4 bases, J lost 0 bases, and 13 bases lay in between. Germline values: CDR1 SNHLY, CDR2 FYNNEI. This CDR3 contains 16 residues. Here the CDR3 reads CASSVRQSVSYNEQFF. DNA of the CDR3: TGTGCCAGCAGTGTCCGACAGAGTGTCTCCTACAATGAGCAGTTCTTC.

The chain carries TRBV5-1 and TRBJ2-3, with D possibly TRBD2 on 5 matching bases. Trimming took 4 bases from V and 4 from J, leaving 13 bases between them. The CDR3 contains 14 residues. Germline V CDR1 and CDR2: SGHRS, YFSETQ. CDR3 protein: CASSMRGSADTQYF. The CDR3 DNA reads as TGCGCCAGCAGCATGAGAGGGTCGGCAGATACGCAGTATTTT.

The chain recombines TRBV28 with TRBJ1-5, with D perhaps matching TRBD1 (5 bases). CDR3 length: 14 amino acids. Germline CDR1 is MDHEN and CDR2 is SYDVKM. V was cut by 2 bases and J by 7 bases, with 12 bases left in between. The CDR3 sequence: CASSLGGKVQPQHF. The DNA of the CDR3 is TGTGCCAGCAGTTTAGGGGGGAAGGTACAGCCCCAGCATTTT.

This rearrangement joins TRBV28 to TRBJ2-7, with TRBD2 matching over 12 bases. The CDR3 is 15 amino acids. V shed 6 bases and J 0 bases; nucleotides not matched to a gene: 3. Per the germline V gene, CDR1 is MDHEN and CDR2 is SYDVKM. The CDR3: CASRSLAGGSYEQYF. The DNA for the CDR3 is TGTGCCAGCAGGTCACTAGCGGGGGGCTCCTACGAGCAGTACTTC. The whole variable domain, filled in from reference TRBV28 and TRBJ2-7, reads DVKVTQSSRYLVKRTGEKVFLECVQDMDHENMFWYRQDPGLGLRLIYFSYDVKMKEKGDIPEGYSVSREKKERFSLILESASTNQTSMYLCASRSLAGGSYEQYFGPGTRLTVT.

The genes are TRBV6-6 and TRBJ1-6; TRBD1 might be the D (5 bases). Trimming shortened V by 4 bases and J by 5 bases, and 12 bases separated the two germline ends. Looked up from germline, CDR1 is MNHNY and CDR2 is SVGAGI (reference sequence). This CDR3 region has 15 residues. The CDR3 is CASSSGQTNNSPLHF. CDR3 coding DNA: TGTGCCAGCAGTTCGGGGCAGACTAATAATTCACCCCTCCACTTT.

The CDR3 here is CASSAGLAVYNEQFF. The CDR3 DNA sequence: TGTGCCAGCAGCGCTGGACTAGCGGTCTACAATGAGCAGTTCTTC. The rearrangement links TRBV9 to TRBJ2-1, with 10 bases that match TRBD2. The CDR3 contains 15 residues. Germline CDR1 SGDLS, CDR2 YYNGEE. The V segment lost 3 bases and the J segment 3 bases; nucleotides outside the gene matches: 3.

V is TRBV6-5 and J is TRBJ2-1; D is perhaps TRBD1 (6 bases). Germline assignment: CDR1 MNHEY and CDR2 SVGAGI. This CDR3 has 14 residues. Between the trimmed V and J ends, which lost 6 bases and 5 bases, there was a span of 14 bases. CDR3 coding DNA: TGTGCCAGCAGGCGACCGGGACAACACAATGAGCAGTTCTTC. Translation gives CASRRPGQHNEQFF.

The V and J genes are TRBV5-1 and TRBJ1-5; D possibly corresponds to TRBD1 (5 bases). Looked up from germline, CDR1 is SGHRS and CDR2 is YFSETQ. The V and J ends lost 4 bases and 3 bases respectively, with 11 bases between them. CDR3 length: 14 residues. As DNA, the CDR3 is TGCGCCAGCAGCCCCGGGGACCCCAATCAGCCCCAGCATTTT. Protein: CASSPGDPNQPQHF.

The chain recombines TRBV5-4 with TRBJ2-1, with TRBD2 identical over 11 bases. V gave up 4 bases and J gave up 9 bases; unmatched junction bases: 9. The CDR3 spans 15 residues. The germline V gene has CDR1 SGHNT and CDR2 YYREEE (reference sequence). For the CDR3, the DNA is TGTGCCAGCAGCGAAACTAGCGGGGGATTCAGTGAGCAGTTCTTC. Protein product: CASSETSGGFSEQFF.

In its sample, this clone ranks as medium-sized (0.01 to 0.1%). The chain joins TRBV25-1 to TRBJ1-1; D is unclear. The germline V gene has CDR1 MGHDK and CDR2 SYGVNS. Trimming cost V 6 bases and J 1 base, with 12 bases left between them. The CDR3 extends over 14 amino acids. The CDR3 DNA reads as TGTGCCAGCAGACCTTGGACGGAGAACACTGAAGCTTTCTTT. This translates into CASRPWTENTEAFF.

V and J are TRBV7-2 and TRBJ1-5; no clear D gene. The CDR3 is made up of 16 amino acids. Germline CDR1 is SGHTA and CDR2 is FQGNSA. The V end was cut by 5 bases, the J end by 0 bases, with 14 bases between. The CDR3 sequence: CASSPDVGFSNQPQHF. The CDR3 region has the DNA TGTGCCAGCAGCCCCGACGTGGGGTTTAGCAATCAGCCCCAGCATTTT.

The chain links TRBV28 to TRBJ1-2, with 9 bases identical to TRBD1. The germline V gene has CDR1 MDHEN and CDR2 SYDVKM. Germline trimming cut 5 bases from V and 4 bases from J; bases unmatched to any gene: 11. The CDR3 totals 16 residues. The CDR3 region has the DNA TGTGCCAGCAGTCAAGCCGGGACAGGGATTGGCTATGGCTACACCTTC. This sequence encodes CASSQAGTGIGYGYTF.

The chain has TRBV5-8 and TRBJ1-1; D remains ambiguous. Germline V CDR1 and CDR2: SGHTS, YDEGEE. The CDR3 has 15 residues. V dropped 1 base and J dropped 5 bases, with 15 bases sitting between them. The CDR3, as DNA: TGTGCCAGCAGCTTGAGTGACCTACCGAGGACTGAAGCTTTCTTT. This translates into CASSLSDLPRTEAFF.

The CDR3 loop reads CASSLTEGLGGRTQYF. Here the CDR3 DNA reads TGTGCCAGCAGCCTCACCGAGGGATTGGGGGGACGGACCCAGTACTTC. V gene TRBV7-2 combines with J gene TRBJ2-5, with D possibly TRBD2 on 6 matching bases. V lost 5 bases and J lost 7, with 23 bases in between. Germline assignment: CDR1 SGHTA and CDR2 FQGNSA. This CDR3 region has 16 residues.

V is TRBV5-1 and J is TRBJ2-1, with 7 bases fitting TRBD2. From germline, CDR1 is SGHRS and CDR2 YFSETQ. Trimming at V came to 0 bases and at J to 0 bases, leaving 3 bases not matched to a gene. The CDR3 has 16 amino acids. The CDR3 reads CASSLDSGGSYNEQFF. As DNA, the CDR3 is TGCGCCAGCAGCTTGGATTCGGGAGGCTCCTACAATGAGCAGTTCTTC. The variable domain in full, completed from reference TRBV5-1 and TRBJ2-1, reads KAGVTQTPRYLIKTRGQQVTLSCSPISGHRSVSWYQQTPGQGLQFLFEYFSETQRNKGNFPGRFSGRQFSNSRSEMNVSTLELGDSALYLCASSLDSGGSYNEQFFGPGTRLTVL.

V is TRBV5-6 and J is TRBJ1-6; no definite D call. CDR3 length: 17 amino acids. Germline V gene data show CDR1 as SGHDT and CDR2 as YYEEEE. The V gene lost 2 bases and the J gene lost 0 bases, with 12 bases spanning the gap. CDR3 region: CASSFSPRSSYNSPLHF. The CDR3 region has the DNA TGTGCCAGCAGCTTTTCACCACGGAGCTCCTATAATTCACCCCTCCACTTT.

The chain combines TRBV7-9 with TRBJ1-5, with D possibly being TRBD1 (5 bases). Trimming removed 0 bases at V and 3 bases at J, with 9 bases between. Per the germline V gene, CDR1 is SEHNR and CDR2 is FQNEAQ (reference sequence). There are 15 residues in the CDR3. The CDR3 region is CASSLADRVNQPQHF. The CDR3 DNA reads TGTGCCAGCAGCTTAGCCGACAGAGTCAATCAGCCCCAGCATTTT.

The chain recombines TRBV4-2 with TRBJ2-7; 10 positions agree with TRBD2. CDR1 is LGHNA and CDR2 is YNFKEQ in the germline V gene. This CDR3 contains 14 residues. J was trimmed by 3 bases and V by 3 bases; bases with no gene match: 2. Written as DNA, the CDR3 is TGTGCCAGCAGCCAGGGACTAGCGCGCTACGAGCAGTACTTC. This translates into CASSQGLARYEQYF.

The V gene is TRBV7-8, the J gene TRBJ1-1; 7 bases are a match to TRBD1. Germline CDR1 is SGHVS and CDR2 is FQNEAQ. The CDR3 is made up of 14 amino acids. V was pared by 6 bases and J by 5 bases, with 9 bases of the junction left unmatched. The CDR3 is CASSWGQLTTEAFF. CDR3 bases: TGTGCCAGCAGTTGGGGACAGCTAACTACTGAAGCTTTCTTT.

The chain has TRBV19 and TRBJ2-2; no clear D. The CDR3 sequence is 15 residues long. Germline V CDR1 and CDR2: LNHDA, SQIVND (reference sequence). The ends were cut back, 1 base at V and 4 bases at J, with 10 bases in the middle. The CDR3 here is CASSIVGRGTGELFF. The CDR3 region has the DNA TGTGCCAGTAGTATAGTAGGGCGCGGCACCGGGGAGCTGTTTTTT. Together with reference TRBV19 and TRBJ2-2, the CDR3 gives the full variable domain: DGGITQSPKYLFRKEGQNVTLSCEQNLNHDAMYWYRQDPGQGLRLIYYSQIVNDFQKGDIAEGYSVSREKKESFPLTVTSAQKNPTAFYLCASSIVGRGTGELFFGEGSRLTVL.

This clone was observed a single time. The chain has TRBV21-1 and TRBJ2-1; no check of the table's D call, TRBD2, against the DNA was made. TRBV21-1 is given as a pseudogene. This CDR3 comprises 15 residues. CDR3 in amino acids: CASSSGTSAVDEQFF. DNA of the CDR3: TGTGCCAGCAGCAGCGGGACTTCGGCCGTCGATGAGCAGTTCTTC.

In its sample, this clone was seen once. V gene TRBV28 combines with J gene TRBJ1-3; D is unresolved. Per germline, CDR1 MDHEN and CDR2 SYDVKM. The CDR3 totals 15 residues. Trimming took off 6 bases at V and 0 bases at J, with 12 bases between the two ends. DNA of the CDR3: TGTGCCAGCAGCCCCCCCCTATACTCTGGAAACACCATATATTTT. Protein: CASSPPLYSGNTIYF.